The rows below give T cell receptor beta chains drawn from one sample of a study of T cell changes during pregnancy in multiple sclerosis. The protocol was immunoSEQ multiplex PCR, while the TCRdb copy is restricted to in-frame clones and leaves out a portion. The data contain approximately 88,000 clones, 85% to 95% of them seen just once; the ten biggest clones take up more than 2.5%. Material: peripheral blood, obtained in the first trimester of pregnancy. The receptors originated from a female donor with multiple sclerosis, enrolled in a pregnancy study. Both conserved end residues are part of each CDR3. D genes are given only for firm matches. The size entry is marked missing in some rows and otherwise reads once, few, many or a size class.

>TRBV6-6|TRBJ2-3|-|-
TGTGCCAGCAGTTACCCGAGAACAGGAGCAGATACGCAGTATTTT
CASSYPRTGADTQYF
>TRBV29-1|TRBJ2-7|-|-
TGCAGCGTTGATGCAGGTCCCTACGAGCAGTACTTC
CSVDAGPYEQYF
>TRBV28|TRBJ1-1|-|-
TGTGCCAGCAGTTTACAGGGTCACACTGAAGCTTTCTTT
CASSLQGHTEAFF
>TRBV10-1|TRBJ1-5|TRBD1|-
TGCGCCAGCAGTGACCAGACAGGGACTCGGGGTCTATATAGCAATCAGCCCCAGCATTTT
CASSDQTGTRGLYSNQPQHF
>TRBV7-3|TRBJ2-3|-|-
TGTGCCAGCAGCTTATGGGGCGGAACCACAGATACGCAGTATTTT
CASSLWGGTTDTQYF
>TRBV15|TRBJ2-1|TRBD2|-
TGTGCCACCAGCGCAACGGGAGGGCCAGATCAGTTCTTC
CATSATGGPDQFF
>TRBV21-1|TRBJ1-1|-|-
TGTGCCAGGGGGGCGAGCCTGAACACTGAAGCTTTCTTT
CARGASLNTEAFF
>TRBV19|TRBJ2-6|TRBD1|-
TGTGCCAGTAGCCCGGGACAGCCTATACTAGAAACTGGGGCCAACGTCCTGACTTTC
CASSPGQPILETGANVLTF
>TRBV19|TRBJ1-2|TRBD1|few
TGTGCCAGTAGTAGACAGGGTAATGGCTACACCTTC
CASSRQGNGYTF
>TRBV11-2|TRBJ2-1|-|few
TGTGCCAGCAGCTCGGCCGCAGGTGGTATTTACAATGAGCAGTTCTTC
CASSSAAGGIYNEQFF
>TRBV19|TRBJ2-7|TRBD2|-
TGTGCCAGTACTAGCGGTATGGGCGAGCAGTACTTC
CASTSGMGEQYF
>TRBV6-5|TRBJ1-1|-|-
TGTGCCAGCAGACCTACAGGCCCCGGTGAAGCTTTCTTT
CASRPTGPGEAFF
>TRBV15|TRBJ2-3|TRBD2|-
TGTGCCACCAGCGAACCGGGAGGAGATACGCAGTATTTT
CATSEPGGDTQYF
>TRBV12-2|TRBJ1-2|-|once
TGTGCAAGTCCCCGGACAGGGGGCGATGACTATGGCTACACCTTC
CASPRTGGDDYGYTF
>TRBV4-3|TRBJ1-4|-|-
TGCGCCAGCAGCCAGATCAGGGCAACTAATGAAAAACTGTTTTTT
CASSQIRATNEKLFF
>TRBV15|TRBJ2-1|TRBD2|-
TGTGCCACCAGCAGAGCTCATGCGCCCGGGACTAGCGGGCGAAATGAGCAGTTCTTC
CATSRAHAPGTSGRNEQFF
>TRBV5-6|TRBJ2-7|TRBD1|-
TGTGCCAGCAGCTGGGACAGGGCCTACGAGCAGTACTTC
CASSWDRAYEQYF
>TRBV11-1|TRBJ2-2|-|-
TGTGCCAGCAGCTTATCCCAGGGGCCGCCGAACACCGGGGAGCTGTTTTTT
CASSLSQGPPNTGELFF
>TRBV5-1|TRBJ2-5|TRBD2|once
TGCGCCAGCAGCGCGGGACTAGCGGGAGCAGAGACCCAGTACTTC
CASSAGLAGAETQYF
>TRBV9|TRBJ2-3|-|-
TGTGCCAGCAGCGGGCCCGGGGGGCAGTATTTT
CASSGPGGQYF
>TRBV19|TRBJ1-1|-|-
TGTGCCAGTAGTATATACGTACAGGCCAACACTGAAGCTTTCTTT
CASSIYVQANTEAFF
>TRBV7-9|TRBJ2-7|TRBD1|-
TGTGCCAGTCTCGCAGGGGGCTCTACCCCCTACGAGCAGTACTTC
CASLAGGSTPYEQYF
>TRBV4-1|TRBJ2-7|-|-
TGCGCCAGCAGCCAAGATAGTTCGCCCTTTGAGCAGTACTTC
CASSQDSSPFEQYF
>TRBV28|TRBJ2-7|TRBD2|-
TGTGCCAGCAGTTTATGGGGGAGGGCCTCCGAGCAGTACTTC
CASSLWGRASEQYF
>TRBV15|TRBJ2-3|TRBD2|-
TGTGCCACCAGCGGGACTAGTGGGGTGCGTACGCAGTATTTT
CATSGTSGVRTQYF
>TRBV6-5|TRBJ1-2|TRBD1|-
TGTGCCAGCAGTTACGGGGACAGGAACTATGGCTACACCTTC
CASSYGDRNYGYTF
>TRBV6-5|TRBJ2-2|-|-
TGTGCCAGCAGTTCTGGAACAGCCGTGCGCACCGGGGAGCTGTTTTTT
CASSSGTAVRTGELFF
>TRBV19|TRBJ1-4|-|-
TGTGCCAGTAGGCTACAGGGACCTAATGAAAAACTGTTTTTT
CASRLQGPNEKLFF
>TRBV30|TRBJ1-2|-|-
TGTGCCTGGTCAAATAACTATGGCTACACCTTC
CAWSNNYGYTF
>TRBV27|TRBJ1-1|-|-
TGTGCCAGCAGCCCCCTCGGTACGGGGACTGAAGCTTTCTTT
CASSPLGTGTEAFF
>TRBV28|TRBJ1-1|-|-
TGTGCCAGCAGAAGACAGAACACTGAAGCTTTCTTT
CASRRQNTEAFF
>TRBV4-1|TRBJ2-7|TRBD2|-
TGCGCCAGCAGCCAAGATTGGGAGCGGGAGTCGTCGGACGAGCAGTACTTC
CASSQDWERESSDEQYF
>TRBV5-6|TRBJ1-5|TRBD1|once
TGTGCCAGCAGCTTGGGAGGGACAGGGGTGGGCGGCAATCAGCCCCAGCATTTT
CASSLGGTGVGGNQPQHF
>TRBV6-5|TRBJ1-5|-|-
TGTGCCAGCAGTTACTGGCCCCAGGATAGCAATCAGCCCCAGCATTTT
CASSYWPQDSNQPQHF
>TRBV29-1|TRBJ2-1|TRBD2|-
TGCAGCGTTGGAGGGACTAGCGGGAGGGCCTACAATGAGCAGTTCTTC
CSVGGTSGRAYNEQFF
>TRBV5-1|TRBJ2-1|TRBD2|-
TGCGCCAGCAGCATCCTAGCGGGAGGGGTTACTGAGCAGTTCTTC
CASSILAGGVTEQFF
>TRBV30|TRBJ2-3|-|-
TGTGCCTGGAGTGTACGGCGGGGGCAGGGCACAGATACGCAGTATTTT
CAWSVRRGQGTDTQYF